These 13 T cell receptor beta chains were all obtained from the same sample, sequenced in a study of T-cell memory formation after mild COVID-19. One entry per CDR3 protein, called by TCRdb with MiXCR from the 5' RACE reads. Found here are hundreds of thousands of distinct CDR3 sequences, roughly 17% of them singletons; the top ten hold roughly a fifth. Sequencing used PBMCs or a T cell subset sorted from them (not recorded which). Receptors were obtained from a man between 18 and 35 years old who had mild COVID-19 (a few samples of this study predate the infection). Cell type and time point are not known.

This clonotype was observed a handful of times. The chain couples TRBV7-9 to TRBJ1-2; D is possibly TRBD1 (5 bases). CDR1 and CDR2 from the germline V gene are SEHNR and FQNEAQ (reference sequence). The CDR3 length is 14 residues. Between the trimmed V and J ends, which lost 4 bases and 6 bases, there was a span of 15 bases. The CDR3 DNA sequence: TGTGCCAGCAGCTCATACGGGCCGGGGGATGGCTACACCTTC. Protein sequence: CASSSYGPGDGYTF. Full variable domain (remainder filled in from reference TRBV7-9 and TRBJ1-2): DTGVSQNPRHKITKRGQNVTFRCDPISEHNRLYWYRQTLGQGPEFLTYFQNEAQLEKSRLLSDRFSAERPKGSFSTLEIQRTEQGDSAMYLCASSSYGPGDGYTFGSGTRLTVV.

The chain employs TRBV5-5 and TRBJ2-1, with D unresolved. V was shortened by 0 bases and J by 6 bases, with 13 bases between the two germline ends. Germline values: CDR1 SGHKS, CDR2 YYEKEE (reference sequence). The CDR3 is 15 residues long. The CDR3 here is CASSLDSTALNEQFF. The CDR3, as DNA: TGTGCCAGCAGCTTGGACTCCACGGCCCTCAATGAGCAGTTCTTC.

This clonotype was seen many times. The chain links TRBV6-5 to TRBJ1-2; TRBD1 matches 9 bases. Germline CDR1 reads MNHEY; CDR2 reads SVGAGI. Germline trimming cut 6 bases from V and 8 bases from J; bases unmatched to any gene: 16. This CDR3 contains 16 residues. The CDR3 loop is CASSAPGTGPSEGYTF. Written as DNA, the CDR3 is TGTGCCAGCAGCGCACCGGGGACAGGGCCATCGGAAGGCTACACCTTC.

This clonotype has a handful of counts. V usage is TRBV4-1 and J usage is TRBJ1-6, with TRBD1 as a possible D gene (5 bases). V was pared by 3 bases and J by 7 bases, with 16 bases between. CDR1 and CDR2 from the germline V gene are MGHRA and YSYEKL. CDR3 length: 16 amino acids. CDR3 sequence: CASSHVGRGRNSPLHF. The CDR3 DNA follows: TGCGCCAGCAGCCATGTGGGTAGGGGACGAAATTCACCCCTCCACTTT.

This clonotype has a handful of counts. The V gene is TRBV20-1, the J gene TRBJ1-2; TRBD1 matches 7 bases. CDR1 DFQATT and CDR2 SNEGSKA come from the germline V gene (reference sequence). The CDR3 runs 16 residues. V lost 0 bases and J lost 4; bases outside the gene matches: 11. CDR3 coding DNA: TGCAGTGCTAGAGATGTGGGACAGCCAAGACTCTATGGCTACACCTTC. As protein: CSARDVGQPRLYGYTF.

Only a few counts were recorded for this clonotype. This rearrangement joins TRBV12-3 or TRBV12-4 to TRBJ2-3; D is ambiguous. The CDR3 is 14 residues long. V lost 6 bases to trimming and J lost 4 bases, with 14 bases between them. CDR3 residues: CASSPPVKADTQYF. The DNA of the CDR3 is TGTGCCAGCAGCCCCCCCGTAAAGGCAGATACGCAGTATTTT.

This clonotype appeared a single time. This chain links TRBV4-3 with TRBJ1-4, with TRBD1 identical over 9 bases. CDR1 and CDR2 from the germline V gene are LGHNA and YSLEER. This CDR3 has 13 amino acids. Trimming at V came to 0 bases and at J to 10 bases, leaving 0 bases not matched to a gene. As DNA, the CDR3 is TGCGCCAGCAGCCAAGAGACAGGGGGAAAACTGTTTTTT. Amino acids: CASSQETGGKLFF.

A few counts support this clonotype. V usage is TRBV5-5 and J usage is TRBJ1-4; D remains unclear. The germline gives CDR1 SGHKS, CDR2 YYEKEE (reference sequence). The CDR3 length is 14 residues. The germline V and J ends were trimmed by 4 bases and 8 bases, with 15 bases remaining between them. The CDR3 DNA sequence: TGTGCCAGCAGCAACGACCCGGAAAAGGAAAAACTGTTTTTT. Protein sequence: CASSNDPEKEKLFF.

This clonotype came up a few times. The chain has TRBV20-1 and TRBJ2-5; 9 nucleotides match TRBD2. CDR3 length: 14 amino acids. Germline V gene sequence: CDR1 DFQATT, CDR2 SNEGSKA (reference sequence). Trimming cost V 2 bases and J 5 bases; bases outside gene matches: 6. CDR3 in amino acids: CSARRAGGRETQYF. As DNA, the CDR3 is TGCAGTGCTAGAAGAGCGGGGGGTCGGGAGACCCAGTACTTC.

Only one count was recorded for this clonotype. The rearrangement uses TRBV11-1 and TRBJ2-5; 8 nucleotides match TRBD1. Germline assignment: CDR1 SGHAT and CDR2 FQDESV (reference sequence). Losses at the gene ends were 4 bases for V and 4 bases for J; bases not matched to a gene: 5. The CDR3 extends over 14 amino acids. CDR3 nucleotides: TGTGCCAGCAGCTCCAGACAGGGGTCAGAGACCCAGTACTTC. This translates into CASSSRQGSETQYF. Full variable domain (remainder filled in from reference TRBV11-1 and TRBJ2-5): EAEVAQSPRYKITEKSQAVAFWCDPISGHATLYWYRQILGQGPELLVQFQDESVVDDSQLPKDRFSAERLKGVDSTLKIQPAELGDSAMYLCASSSRQGSETQYFGPGTRLLVL.

This clonotype was observed a few times. The rearrangement joins TRBV3-1 to TRBJ2-1, with D perhaps TRBD2 (6 bases). The ends were cut back, 1 base at V and 4 bases at J, with 17 bases in the middle. This CDR3 region has 17 residues. Germline V CDR1 and CDR2: LGHDT, YNNKEL (reference sequence). CDR3 in DNA: TGTGCCAGCAGCCAAGGGAATCGGGGACTCCAATACAATGAGCAGTTCTTC. This encodes CASSQGNRGLQYNEQFF.

With regard to this clonotype: One end of the junction varies from germline; a read error may be responsible. The chain has TRBV6-2 or TRBV6-3 and TRBJ2-2; tentatively, D is TRBD2 (6 bases). The germline gives CDR1 MNHEY, CDR2 SVGEGT. CDR3 length: 14 residues. CDR3 sequence: CASSGVGNTVELFF. In nucleotides, the CDR3 is TGTGCCAGCTCGGGGGTCGGGAACACCGTGGAGCTGTTTTTT.

With respect to this clonotype: Relative to the germline gene, one junction end is altered; a read error may explain this. The genes are TRBV20-1 and TRBJ1-1, with TRBD1 as a possible D gene (5 bases). The CDR3 spans 13 residues. Per the germline V gene, CDR1 is DFQATT and CDR2 is SNEGSKA (reference sequence). CDR3 sequence (DNA): TGCAGTGCTAGAGATCCCGGGGCAGGTCCCAACACCTTT. This gives the protein CSARDPGAGPNTF.